The clone carrying this T cell receptor (beta chain) has only a few counts. The target antigen is unknown. This entry is derived from a study of post-analysis software for immune sequencing data. Across the whole study: Disease trajectories encompassed relapsing-remitting, secondary progressive and progressive-relapsing multiple sclerosis. Study-wide findings and caveats: Multiple sclerosis patients showed significantly lower normalized Chao1 diversity than controls did. Patients showed TRBV5-6, TRBV5-1 and TRBV20-1 among four to six TRBV segments more frequent than in controls.

The library was made from cDNA and included unique molecular identifiers. TCRdb fed the PCR reads into MiXCR, producing one record per CDR3 protein. The sample records hundreds of thousands of distinct CDR3 sequences, 44% being singletons. Trimming pared 5 bases from V and 0 bases from J, leaving 17 bases between. This CDR3 region has 16 residues. CDR1 and CDR2 from the germline V gene are DFQATT and SNEGSKA (reference sequence). The chain combines TRBV20-1 with TRBJ1-5; no reliable D call. Source material: blood. This receptor was obtained from a girl aged 10-17 years with multiple sclerosis. CDR3 nucleotide sequence: TGCAGTGCTGTGCGGGGATCCGGGTCTAGCAATCAGCCCCAGCATTTT. Residues: CSAVRGSGSSNQPQHF.